The 14 T cell receptor beta chains listed next were all sequenced from one sample in a study of shared clonotypes between healthy human individuals. CD45RO-negative, CCR7-selected cells formed the naive CD8 fraction, which excluded terminally differentiated effector memory CD45RA+ cells. Libraries were prepared by immunoSEQ multiplex PCR; TCRdb keeps only in-frame clonotypes and omits some of them. The table includes roughly 2,000,000 clones, approximately 94% detected once. The source material was naive CD8+ T cells sorted from blood. These receptors were obtained from a man younger than 30 in good health.

This clone was found once. The J gene is TRBJ2-3, the V gene TRBV28; the match to TRBD1 covers 9 bases. CDR3 length: 16 amino acids. The junction had 10 bases not matched to a gene; V was cut back by 5 bases and J by 4 bases. The germline V gene has CDR1 MDHEN and CDR2 SYDVKM. The CDR3, as DNA: TGTGCCAGCAGTGAACCGGGACAGGGTGGATCAGATACGCAGTATTTT. This gives the protein CASSEPGQGGSDTQYF. Full variable domain (rest looked up from reference TRBV28 and TRBJ2-3): DVKVTQSSRYLVKRTGEKVFLECVQDMDHENMFWYRQDPGLGLRLIYFSYDVKMKEKGDIPEGYSVSREKKERFSLILESASTNQTSMYLCASSEPGQGGSDTQYFGPGTRLTVL.

Of note for this clone: This sample also contains other DNA sequences that code for the same CDR3. This chain uses TRBV29-1 with TRBJ1-1; no definite D call. The V end was cut by 6 bases, the J end by 0 bases, with 2 bases between. The CDR3 sequence is 10 residues long. Germline values: CDR1 SQVTM, CDR2 ANQGSEA. The CDR3: CSVMNTEAFF. The CDR3 coding sequence is TGCAGCGTGATGAACACTGAAGCTTTCTTT.

The chain links TRBV2 to TRBJ2-7; 11 nucleotides line up with TRBD1. The germline CDR1 and CDR2 sequences are SNHLY and FYNNEI. This CDR3 is 14 amino acids long. After removal of 7 bases from V and 6 bases from J, the junction contained 8 bases not matched to a gene. The CDR3 DNA reads TGTGCCAGCATCACGGTAGGGACAGGGGGCGAGCAGTACTTC. Its protein is CASITVGTGGEQYF.

This clone was seen just once. Other DNA sequences within the sample encode an identical CDR3. The J gene is TRBJ2-7, the V gene TRBV5-6; no definite D call. Germline CDR1 and CDR2: SGHDT and YYEEEE. The V and J ends lost 4 bases and 4 bases respectively, with 6 bases between them. CDR3 length equals 11 residues. CDR3 sequence: CASSLAYEQYF. The CDR3 coding sequence is TGTGCCAGCAGCCTGGCTTACGAGCAGTACTTC.

V and J are TRBV9 and TRBJ2-2, with D perhaps given as TRBD1 or TRBD2 (5 bases each). Germline values: CDR1 SGDLS, CDR2 YYNGEE. The CDR3 spans 17 residues. Between the trimmed V and J ends, which lost 0 bases and 6 bases, there was a span of 18 bases. The DNA for the CDR3 is TGTGCCAGCAGCGTAGAGCGGCAGGGATTATCTCCCGGGGAGCTGTTTTTT. Translating it yields CASSVERQGLSPGELFF.

J is TRBJ2-5 and V is TRBV12-5; D may be TRBD1 (5 bases). The CDR3 spans 15 residues. The V gene lost 1 base and the J gene lost 5 bases, with 14 bases spanning the gap. CDR1 and CDR2 from the germline V gene are LGHNT and FRNRAP. The CDR3: CASGLGQGRWETQYF. In DNA, the CDR3 is TGTGCTAGTGGTTTGGGGCAGGGCCGTTGGGAGACCCAGTACTTC.

The chain couples TRBV30 to TRBJ1-2; possible D gene TRBD1, 6 bases. Germline V gene data show CDR1 as GTSNPN and CDR2 as SVGIG (reference sequence). This CDR3 is built from 12 residues. V gave up 8 bases and J gave up 2 bases, with 12 bases separating them. CDR3 residues: CARNTGNYGYTF. The CDR3 nucleotides are TGTGCCAGAAACACAGGGAACTATGGCTACACCTTC.

Written as DNA, the CDR3 is TGTGCCCGGGGAACGACTAGCGGATCCAATGAGCAGTTCTTC. It is translated as CARGTTSGSNEQFF. The chain employs TRBV30 and TRBJ2-1; 9 bases match TRBD2. J was trimmed by 6 bases and V by 8 bases; bases with no gene match: 11. There are 14 residues in the CDR3. Germline CDR1 is GTSNPN and CDR2 is SVGIG (reference sequence).

The chain has TRBV7-8 and TRBJ2-7; TRBD2 matches at 15 bases. With 5 bases clipped from V and 0 bases from J, the junction kept 8 bases outside the gene matches. The germline V gene has CDR1 SGHVS and CDR2 FQNEAQ. The CDR3 loop spans 18 amino acids. The CDR3 is CASSNGLAGGPLSYEQYF. CDR3 bases: TGTGCCAGCAGCAACGGACTAGCGGGAGGGCCCCTCTCCTACGAGCAGTACTTC.

The rearrangement uses TRBV5-4 and TRBJ2-2; 10 bases agree with TRBD2. The CDR3 consists of 16 residues. The germline CDR1 and CDR2 sequences are SGHNT and YYREEE (reference sequence). Losses at the gene ends were 4 bases for V and 6 bases for J; bases not matched to a gene: 9. CDR3 nucleotide sequence: TGTGCCAGCAGCCTCGGAGCGGGGGGGGCGCCCGGGGAGCTGTTTTTT. Amino acids: CASSLGAGGAPGELFF.

The V and J genes are TRBV25-1 and TRBJ1-3; D is ambiguous. This CDR3 is 15 amino acids long. CDR1 MGHDK and CDR2 SYGVNS come from the germline V gene. Trimming shortened V by 3 bases and J by 0 bases, and 9 bases separated the two germline ends. CDR3 in amino acids: CASSDSDLSGNTIYF. The CDR3 nucleotides read TGTGCCAGCAGTGATTCAGACCTCTCTGGAAACACCATATATTTT.

In regard to this clone: The sample holds other DNA sequences that translate to the same CDR3. V usage is TRBV7-9 and J usage is TRBJ1-2; D may be TRBD1 (5 bases). CDR3 length: 13 residues. Trimming took 0 bases from V and 4 from J, leaving 6 bases between them. In germline, CDR1 is SEHNR, CDR2 FQNEAQ (reference sequence). The CDR3 reads CASSLAGAYGYTF. The DNA for the CDR3 is TGTGCCAGCAGCTTAGCAGGGGCCTATGGCTACACCTTC.

Written as DNA, the CDR3 is TGTGCCAGTAGTACCTGGGAGGGCCCAGATACGCAGTATTTT. It is translated as CASSTWEGPDTQYF. The rearrangement uses TRBV19 and TRBJ2-3, with 7 bases aligning to TRBD2. After removal of 4 bases from V and 4 bases from J, the junction contained 5 bases not matched to a gene. The CDR3 extends over 14 amino acids. The germline CDR1 and CDR2 sequences are LNHDA and SQIVND (reference sequence).

The chain is built from TRBV2 and TRBJ2-5; 7 positions match TRBD2. Germline V lookup: CDR1 SNHLY, CDR2 FYNNEI. J lost 1 base, V lost 3 bases, and 8 bases had no gene match. This CDR3 comprises 16 residues. The DNA for the CDR3 is TGTGCCAGCAGTGAGGGGGGGAAGGTTCTCCAAGAGACCCAGTACTTC. Its translation is CASSEGGKVLQETQYF.